The present entry profiles one T cell receptor (beta chain) with its context. Relative to the germline gene, one junction end is altered; a read error may explain this. This entry comes from a study of Graves' ophthalmopathy and Graves' hyperthyroidism. Study-level information: Ophthalmopathy not arising within 18 months of follow-up defined hyperthyroidism as stable.

This CDR3 region has 12 residues. The hyperthyroidism patients, aged 18 to 65, had been newly diagnosed, with under 2 months' duration. Additional autoimmune diseases, uncontrolled infections, pregnancy or lactation disqualified patients. Clinical symptoms, serum thyroxine, TRAb, thyroid ultrasound and orbital computed tomography determined diagnosis. From RNA, the CDR3 regions of TCR beta chains were amplified and sequenced. The first-round RT-PCR employed HTBI primers together with the Qiagen OneStep RT-PCR kit. A multiplex PCR was then performed as the second round. A single record per CDR3 protein comes from TCRdb applying MiXCR to the multiplex PCR reads. The table has 1 million to 1.3 million distinct CDR3 sequences, about 36% seen once; the top ten hold roughly 10%.

The J gene is TRBJ1-6, the V gene TRBV12-3 or TRBV12-4; D is uncertain. The sequencing sample was made of peripheral blood or thyroid tissue (not recorded which). This receptor was taken from an adult man with Graves' hyperthyroidism. Written as DNA, the CDR3 is TGTGCCAGCAATTTAAACGATTCACCTCTCCACTTT. It translates to CASNLNDSPLHF.